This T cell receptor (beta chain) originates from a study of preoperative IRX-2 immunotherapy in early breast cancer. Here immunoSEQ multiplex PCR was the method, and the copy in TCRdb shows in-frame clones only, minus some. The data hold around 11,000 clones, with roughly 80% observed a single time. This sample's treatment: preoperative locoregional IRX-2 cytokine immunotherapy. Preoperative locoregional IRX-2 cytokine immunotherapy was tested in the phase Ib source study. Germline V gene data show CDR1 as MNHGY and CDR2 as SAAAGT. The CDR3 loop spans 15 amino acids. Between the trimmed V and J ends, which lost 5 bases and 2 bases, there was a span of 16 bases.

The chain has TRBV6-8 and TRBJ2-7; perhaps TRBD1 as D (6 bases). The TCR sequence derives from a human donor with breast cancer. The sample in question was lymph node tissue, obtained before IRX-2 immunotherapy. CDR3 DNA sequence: TGTGCCAGCAGTGAGGATTCCAGGGGCACCTACGAGCAGTACTTC. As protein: CASSEDSRGTYEQYF.